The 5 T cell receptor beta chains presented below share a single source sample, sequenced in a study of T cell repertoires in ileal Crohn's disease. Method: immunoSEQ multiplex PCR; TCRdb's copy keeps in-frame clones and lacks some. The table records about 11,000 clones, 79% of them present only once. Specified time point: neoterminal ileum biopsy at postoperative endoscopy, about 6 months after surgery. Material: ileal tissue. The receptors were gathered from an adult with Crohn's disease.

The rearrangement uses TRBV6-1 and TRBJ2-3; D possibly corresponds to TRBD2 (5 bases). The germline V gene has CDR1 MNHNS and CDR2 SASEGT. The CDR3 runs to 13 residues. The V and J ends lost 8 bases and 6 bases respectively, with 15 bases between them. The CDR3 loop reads CASEDPPGDTQYF. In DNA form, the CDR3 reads TGTGCCAGCGAAGATCCCCCGGGGGATACGCAGTATTTT.

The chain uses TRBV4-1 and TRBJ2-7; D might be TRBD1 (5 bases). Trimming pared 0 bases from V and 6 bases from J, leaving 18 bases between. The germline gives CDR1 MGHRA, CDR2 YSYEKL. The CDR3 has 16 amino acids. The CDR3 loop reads CASSQDSGHRLREQYF. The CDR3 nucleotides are TGCGCCAGCAGCCAAGATTCAGGGCACCGCCTACGCGAGCAGTACTTC.

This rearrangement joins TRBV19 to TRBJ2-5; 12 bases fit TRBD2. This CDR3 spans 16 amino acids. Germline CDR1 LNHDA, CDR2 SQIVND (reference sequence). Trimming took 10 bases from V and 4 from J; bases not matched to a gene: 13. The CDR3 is CATSQAASGGGETQYF. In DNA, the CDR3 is TGTGCCACCTCTCAAGCGGCTAGCGGGGGGGGAGAGACCCAGTACTTC.

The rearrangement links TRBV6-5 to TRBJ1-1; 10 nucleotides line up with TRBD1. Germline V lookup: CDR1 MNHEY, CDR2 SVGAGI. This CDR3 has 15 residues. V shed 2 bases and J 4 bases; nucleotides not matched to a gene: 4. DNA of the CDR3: TGTGCCAGCAGTTACAAGGGGACAGGGGTCACTGAAGCTTTCTTT. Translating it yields CASSYKGTGVTEAFF.

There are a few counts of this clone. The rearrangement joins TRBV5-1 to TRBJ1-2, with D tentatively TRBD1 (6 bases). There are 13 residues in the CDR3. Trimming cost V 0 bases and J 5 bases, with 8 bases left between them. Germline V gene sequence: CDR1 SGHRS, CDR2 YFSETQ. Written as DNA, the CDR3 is TGCGCCAGCAGCTTGGAAGGGGGTTATGGCTACACCTTC. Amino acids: CASSLEGGYGYTF.